Each of the 20 T cell receptor beta chains below was sequenced from the same sample in a study of CD8+ T cells in alopecia areata. Treatment denoted: oral pan-JAK inhibitor, 5-10 mg twice daily. RNA was extracted and reverse transcribed into cDNA as the sequencing template. Repertoires were generated with immunoSEQ multiplex PCR, while TCRdb's copy carries only in-frame clones and drops some. The sample contains 150,000 to 200,000 clones, about 60% of which appear only once. Source: CD8+ T cells sorted from blood, taken at week 24, from a patient treated with tofacitinib. The receptors derive from a human donor with alopecia areata.

This sequence joins TRBV30 and TRBJ2-7; D unclear. V lost 4 bases to trimming and J lost 1 base, with 8 bases between them. Germline V gene lookup returns CDR1 GTSNPN and CDR2 SVGIG (reference sequence). This CDR3 region has 12 residues. CDR3: CAWKASSYEQYF. The CDR3 DNA is TGTGCCTGGAAGGCAAGTTCCTACGAGCAGTACTTC. The complete variable domain, with remaining parts taken from reference TRBV30 and TRBJ2-7, reads SQTIHQWPATLVQPVGSPLSLECTVEGTSNPNLYWYRQAAGRGLQLLFYSVGIGQISSEVPQNLSASRPQDRQFILSSKKLLLSDSGFYLCAWKASSYEQYFGPGTRLTVT.

J is TRBJ1-1 and V is TRBV4-2; D is unclear. The CDR3 consists of 15 residues. The germline CDR1 and CDR2 sequences are LGHNA and YNFKEQ. V was cut by 2 bases and J by 1 base, with 11 bases left in between. In DNA, the CDR3 is TGTGCCAGCAGCCAACGAGACACGGCGAACACTGAAGCTTTCTTT. Translation: CASSQRDTANTEAFF.

The gene calls are TRBV27 and TRBJ2-3; D is undetermined. Germline V lookup: CDR1 MNHEY, CDR2 SMNVEV (reference sequence). CDR3 length equals 10 residues. V shed 7 bases and J shed 4 bases, with 3 bases lying between them. The CDR3 sequence: CASKADTQYF. The CDR3 bases are TGTGCCAGCAAAGCAGATACGCAGTATTTT.

The J gene is TRBJ1-1, the V gene TRBV4-1; the D gene is possibly TRBD1 (5 bases). This CDR3 is built from 12 residues. The ends were cut back, 5 bases at V and 4 bases at J, with 8 bases in the middle. The germline CDR1 and CDR2 sequences are MGHRA and YSYEKL. CDR3 in amino acids: CASSTGGTEAFF. CDR3 nucleotide sequence: TGCGCCAGCAGCACGGGGGGCACTGAAGCTTTCTTT.

The chain uses TRBV12-5 and TRBJ1-2; D possibly corresponds to TRBD1 (5 bases). The CDR3 loop spans 14 amino acids. V was trimmed by 0 bases and J by 7 bases, leaving 12 bases between them. In germline, CDR1 is LGHNT, CDR2 FRNRAP. The CDR3 nucleotides are TGTGCTAGTGGTTTGGTACGGGAAACAGGTGGCTACACCTTC. It is translated as CASGLVRETGGYTF.

This clone occurred once. This chain joins TRBV18 and TRBJ1-5; no firm D call. Trimming stripped 6 bases from V and 1 base from J, with 10 bases between. The CDR3 contains 14 residues. Per germline, CDR1 KGHSH and CDR2 LQKENI. The chain's CDR3 is CASSLRWSNQPQHF. CDR3 nucleotide sequence: TGTGCCAGCTCCCTTCGTTGGAGCAATCAGCCCCAGCATTTT.

The chain is built from TRBV27 and TRBJ2-3, with D hard to call. CDR1 and CDR2 from the germline V gene are MNHEY and SMNVEV (reference sequence). Deletions cut 6 bases from V and 5 bases from J, with 30 bases between. The CDR3 is 19 amino acids. The CDR3 sequence is CASSPIPILQGLGRDTQYF. CDR3 DNA: TGTGCCAGCAGCCCTATACCCATCCTACAAGGGTTGGGTCGAGATACGCAGTATTTT.

This clone was found a few times. Here the CDR3 reads CASGAGASQETQYF. CDR3 DNA sequence: TGTGCCAGCGGAGCCGGGGCGAGCCAAGAGACCCAGTACTTC. J is TRBJ2-5 and V is TRBV7-9, with D perhaps assigned TRBD1 or TRBD2 (5 bases each). Trimming removed 8 bases from V and 1 base from J, with 14 bases in between. Germline CDR1 and CDR2: SEHNR and FQNEAQ (reference sequence). CDR3 length equals 14 residues.

The rearrangement uses TRBV9 and TRBJ2-6; unclear D gene. V lost 0 bases and J 1 base, leaving 14 bases between the germline ends. The CDR3 covers 18 residues. The germline V gene encodes CDR1 SGDLS and CDR2 YYNGEE. CDR3 residues: CASSVARKGGSGANVLTF. DNA for the CDR3: TGTGCCAGCAGCGTAGCGCGGAAGGGTGGATCTGGGGCCAACGTCCTGACTTTC.

The rearrangement joins TRBV15 to TRBJ2-7; D gene unclear. V gave up 0 bases and J gave up 1 base, with 7 bases separating them. Germline CDR1 is LNHNV and CDR2 is YYDKDF (reference sequence). This CDR3 spans 14 amino acids. This chain's CDR3 is CATSREGSSYEQYF. In DNA form, the CDR3 reads TGTGCCACCAGCAGAGAGGGGTCGTCCTACGAGCAGTACTTC.

The chain uses TRBV7-9 and TRBJ2-6; D is perhaps TRBD1 (5 bases). Trimming cost V 4 bases and J 0 bases, with 19 bases left between them. Germline V CDR1 and CDR2: SEHNR, FQNEAQ (reference sequence). The CDR3 is made up of 19 amino acids. CDR3 in amino acids: CASSSKVLDIVSGANVLTF. The CDR3 nucleotides read TGTGCCAGCAGCTCGAAGGTCCTGGACATCGTCTCTGGGGCCAACGTCCTGACTTTC.

Only a few counts were recorded for this clone. The CDR3 region has the DNA TGTGCCAGCAGCGTAAGGAGGTCCCGGGACTATGGGGGCTACACCTTC. Translated, it gives CASSVRRSRDYGGYTF. The chain has TRBV9 and TRBJ1-2; weak D call: TRBD1 (5 bases). The CDR3 covers 16 residues. Germline-derived CDR1 and CDR2 are SGDLS and YYNGEE. The V gene lost 1 base and the J gene lost 8 bases, with 21 bases spanning the gap.

V usage is TRBV4-1 and J usage is TRBJ2-1; TRBD2 matches at 11 bases. This CDR3 comprises 16 residues. Unmatched junction bases numbered 6, after V lost 4 bases and J lost 4 bases. Germline CDR1 reads MGHRA; CDR2 reads YSYEKL. CDR3: CASSPSTSGAYNEQFF. Here the CDR3 DNA reads TGCGCCAGCAGCCCGTCGACTAGCGGGGCGTACAATGAGCAGTTCTTC.

V is TRBV30 and J is TRBJ1-5; D is possibly TRBD1 (5 bases). Germline V gene lookup returns CDR1 GTSNPN and CDR2 SVGIG (reference sequence). Trimming left V 5 bases short and J 1 base short, with 12 bases between. The CDR3 loop spans 14 amino acids. CDR3 coding DNA: TGTGCCTGGGGGGTCTGGGGGAGCAATCAGCCCCAGCATTTT. It specifies CAWGVWGSNQPQHF.

This chain links TRBV15 with TRBJ1-2, with unresolved D. There are 12 residues in the CDR3. V was pared by 0 bases and J by 8 bases, with 7 bases between. Looked up from germline, CDR1 is LNHNV and CDR2 is YYDKDF (reference sequence). CDR3 region: CATSRDLTGYTF. CDR3 nucleotides: TGTGCCACCAGCAGAGATTTGACAGGCTACACCTTC.

This clone was recorded a few times. Other DNA sequences in this sample translate to the same CDR3. In DNA, the CDR3 is TGTGCCAGCAGCTTAGGGAATCAGCCCCAGCATTTT. Translated, it gives CASSLGNQPQHF. The chain couples TRBV7-9 to TRBJ1-5; D uncertain. Trimming removed 1 base at V and 4 bases at J, with 2 bases between. Germline V gene sequence: CDR1 SEHNR, CDR2 FQNEAQ (reference sequence). There are 12 residues in the CDR3.

This clone was observed a few times. The chain recombines TRBV15 with TRBJ1-1, with D maybe TRBD1 (6 bases). CDR1 and CDR2 from the germline V gene are LNHNV and YYDKDF (reference sequence). V was trimmed by 3 bases and J by 8 bases, leaving 16 bases between them. This CDR3 has 14 amino acids. The DNA of the CDR3 is TGTGCCACCAGCAGCGACACGGGGGGCGGAGAAGCTTTCTTT. As protein: CATSSDTGGGEAFF. The whole variable domain, filled in from reference TRBV15 and TRBJ1-1, reads DAMVIQNPRYQVTQFGKPVTLSCSQTLNHNVMYWYQQKSSQAPKLLFHYYDKDFNNEADTPDNFQSRRPNTSFCFLDIRSPGLGDTAMYLCATSSDTGGGEAFFGQGTRLTVV.

This clone was counted between two and nine times. Here the CDR3 DNA reads TGTGCCAGCAGCCAAGATCTGGTTGGACTGAACACCGGGGAGCTGTTTTTT. Encoded protein: CASSQDLVGLNTGELFF. The gene calls are TRBV14 and TRBJ2-2; maybe TRBD2 (5 bases). Per the germline V gene, CDR1 is SGHDN and CDR2 is FVKESK. CDR3 length equals 17 residues. Trimming took 0 bases from V and 1 from J, leaving 12 bases between them.

To note about this clone: Additional DNA sequences in this sample encode the identical CDR3. The J gene is TRBJ2-7, the V gene TRBV5-1; 8 nucleotides line up with TRBD2. J was trimmed by 5 bases and V by 0 bases; bases with no gene match: 4. Germline values: CDR1 SGHRS, CDR2 YFSETQ. This CDR3 spans 14 amino acids. The CDR3 bases are TGCGCCAGCAGCTTGGTTGCGGGGGGCGACGAGCAGTACTTC. It specifies CASSLVAGGDEQYF.

The chain is built from TRBV7-9 and TRBJ2-7; either TRBD1 or TRBD2 may fit D (6 bases each). The germline CDR1 and CDR2 sequences are SEHNR and FQNEAQ (reference sequence). V lost 5 bases and J lost 6, with 17 bases in between. The CDR3 length is 14 residues. For the CDR3, the DNA is TGTGCCAGCAGCCACGTAGATGGGGGGCTCGAGCAGTACTTC. It translates to CASSHVDGGLEQYF.